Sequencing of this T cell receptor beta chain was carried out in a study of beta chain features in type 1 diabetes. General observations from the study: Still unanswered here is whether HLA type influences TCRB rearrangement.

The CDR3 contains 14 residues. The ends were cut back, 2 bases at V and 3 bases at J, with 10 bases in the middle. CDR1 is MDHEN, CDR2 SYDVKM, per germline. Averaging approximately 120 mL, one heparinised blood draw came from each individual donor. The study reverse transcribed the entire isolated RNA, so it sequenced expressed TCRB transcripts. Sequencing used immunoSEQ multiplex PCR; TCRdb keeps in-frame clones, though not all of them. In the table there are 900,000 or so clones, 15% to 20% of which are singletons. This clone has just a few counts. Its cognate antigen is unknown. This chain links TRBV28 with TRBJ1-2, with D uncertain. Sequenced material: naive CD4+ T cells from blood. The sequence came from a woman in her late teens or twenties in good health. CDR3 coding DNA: TGTGCCAGCAGTTTAATCCGGGGAGACTATGGCTACACCTTC. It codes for CASSLIRGDYGYTF.